This note documents a single TCR beta chain sequence. No antigen is known for it. Generated by immunoSEQ multiplex PCR, the TCRdb table keeps only in-frame clones and is missing some. The data show around 98,000 clones, roughly 90% seen once. This sample is drawn from a study of cytomegalovirus exposure and HLA in healthy donors. At the level of the study: The 90 to 150 validation repertoires, a later analysis reported, used the same platform as the roughly 700 repertoires from the first cohort. The study, taken as a whole, reports: Reported performance of the classifier showed diagnosis of cytomegalovirus status with high specificity and sensitivity. In vitro assays verified that a few CMV-associated chains recognized CMV antigens specifically.

The V gene end was trimmed by 2 bases and the J gene end by 0 bases; junction bases not matched to a gene: 7. From germline, CDR1 is MDHEN and CDR2 SYDVKM. The CDR3 consists of 18 residues. Separation from the roughly 700-subject first cohort characterized the roughly 120-subject validation cohort, to which the donors belonged. Sequencing input: PBMCs. The TCR comes from a man aged 18 to 30 in good health and CMV-seropositive. This chain connects TRBV28 to TRBJ1-2, with 12 bases that match TRBD1. The CDR3 sequence: CASSLPGTGGAANYGYTF. The DNA for the CDR3 is TGTGCCAGCAGTTTACCCGGGACAGGGGGCGCGGCTAACTATGGCTACACCTTC.